This T cell receptor (beta chain) was sequenced during a study of OX40 agonist ivuxolimab in advanced cancers. Looking at the study overall: Six ivuxolimab dose levels, 0.01 to 10 mg/kg, were given intravenously every 2 weeks. Those treated in dose escalation had hepatocellular carcinoma, melanoma, renal cell cancer or head and neck cancer. Broader study findings: CD4+ and CD8+ blood T cells expanded clonally by week 6 at 0.1 to 3.0 mg/kg. Average numbers of expanded clones were greater in CD8+ T cells than in CD4+.

For this clone: Its antigen remains unidentified.

Some clones are missing from TCRdb's copy, which holds only in-frame ones; the method was immunoSEQ multiplex PCR. The sample includes some 90,000 clones, approximately 90% seen only once; the top ten take about 0.35%. The material sequenced was CD4+ or CD8+ T cells sorted from blood, taken in a trial of the OX40 agonist ivuxolimab. This sequence originates from an adult with an advanced solid tumor such as melanoma, head and neck, liver or kidney cancer.

The CDR3 spells CASSYPGIRGDEQFF. The CDR3 nucleotides are TGTGCCAGCAGTTACCCCGGGATAAGAGGGGATGAGCAGTTCTTC. The chain carries TRBV28 and TRBJ2-1; D is possibly TRBD1 or TRBD2 (5 bases each). This CDR3 spans 15 amino acids. Deletions cut 4 bases from V and 8 bases from J, with 18 bases between. Germline CDR1 MDHEN, CDR2 SYDVKM.